The TCR beta chain described here comes from a study of response to subunit inactivated influenza vaccine. The study, taken as a whole, reports: With each seasonal influenza vaccination, the authors suggested, few new T cells are recruited.

This clonotype has more than one count but fewer than ten. Its antigen remains unidentified. CDR1 SGDLS and CDR2 YYNGEE come from the germline V gene. This CDR3 is 19 amino acids long. The V and J ends lost 4 bases and 0 bases respectively, with 22 bases between them. In TCRdb, the RT-PCR reads were re-called with MiXCR into one record per CDR3 protein. The sample shows hundreds of thousands of distinct CDR3 sequences, 9% to 15% of them seen only once. This sequence originates from a man between 50 and 59 years old who received an inactivated influenza vaccine. The V gene is TRBV9, the J gene TRBJ2-2, with a possible D match to TRBD2 (7 bases). The material was non-naive T cells sorted from PBMCs, obtained less than 15 days before vaccination. The CDR3 sequence is CASSPRGAGASANTGELFF. The CDR3 coding sequence is TGTGCCAGCAGCCCCCGGGGGGCAGGCGCCTCCGCGAACACCGGGGAGCTGTTTTTT.